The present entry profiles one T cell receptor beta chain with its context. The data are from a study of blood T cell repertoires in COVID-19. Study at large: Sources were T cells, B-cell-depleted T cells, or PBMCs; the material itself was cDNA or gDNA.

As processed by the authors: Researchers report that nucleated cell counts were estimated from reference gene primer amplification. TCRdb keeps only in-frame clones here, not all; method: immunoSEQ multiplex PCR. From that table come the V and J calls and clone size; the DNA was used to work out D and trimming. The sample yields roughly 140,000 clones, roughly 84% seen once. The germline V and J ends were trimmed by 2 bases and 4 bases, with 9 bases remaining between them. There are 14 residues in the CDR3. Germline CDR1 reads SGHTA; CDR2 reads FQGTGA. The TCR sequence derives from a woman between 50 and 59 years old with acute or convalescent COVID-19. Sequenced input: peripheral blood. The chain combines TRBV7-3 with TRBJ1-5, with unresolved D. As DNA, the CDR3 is TGTGCCAGCAGCTTACCCCCAAAAAATCAGCCCCAGCATTTT. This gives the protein CASSLPPKNQPQHF.